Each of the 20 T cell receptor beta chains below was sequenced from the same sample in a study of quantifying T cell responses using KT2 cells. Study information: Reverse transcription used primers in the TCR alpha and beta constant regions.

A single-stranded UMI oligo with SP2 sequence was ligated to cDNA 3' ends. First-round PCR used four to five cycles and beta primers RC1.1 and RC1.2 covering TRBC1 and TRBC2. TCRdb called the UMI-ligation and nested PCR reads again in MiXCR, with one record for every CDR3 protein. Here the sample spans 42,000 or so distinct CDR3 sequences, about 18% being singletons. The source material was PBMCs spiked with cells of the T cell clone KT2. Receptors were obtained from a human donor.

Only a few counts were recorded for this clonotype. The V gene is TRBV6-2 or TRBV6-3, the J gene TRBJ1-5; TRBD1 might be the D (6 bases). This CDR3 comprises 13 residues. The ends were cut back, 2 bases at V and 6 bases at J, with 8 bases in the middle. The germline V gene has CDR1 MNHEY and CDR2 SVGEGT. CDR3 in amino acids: CASSYPQGQPQHF. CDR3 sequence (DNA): TGTGCCAGCAGTTACCCACAGGGTCAGCCCCAGCATTTT.

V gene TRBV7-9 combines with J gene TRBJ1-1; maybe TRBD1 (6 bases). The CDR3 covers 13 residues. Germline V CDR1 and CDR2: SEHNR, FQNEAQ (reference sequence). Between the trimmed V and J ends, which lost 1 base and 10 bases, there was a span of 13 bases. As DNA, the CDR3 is TGTGCCAGCAGCTTAGATCAGGGGCTGGGAGCTTTCTTT. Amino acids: CASSLDQGLGAFF.

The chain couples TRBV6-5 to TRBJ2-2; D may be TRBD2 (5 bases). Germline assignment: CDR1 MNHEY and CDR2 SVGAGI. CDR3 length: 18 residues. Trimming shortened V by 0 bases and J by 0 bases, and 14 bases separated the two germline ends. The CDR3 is CASSYSRVFYTNTGELFF. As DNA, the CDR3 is TGTGCCAGCAGTTACTCGAGGGTCTTTTACACGAACACCGGGGAGCTGTTTTTT.

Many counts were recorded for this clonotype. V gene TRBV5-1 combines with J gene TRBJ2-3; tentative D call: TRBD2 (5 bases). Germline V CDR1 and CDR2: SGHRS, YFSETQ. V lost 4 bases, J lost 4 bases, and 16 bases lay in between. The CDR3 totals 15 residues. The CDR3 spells CASSKGNQRADTQYF. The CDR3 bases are TGCGCCAGCAGCAAAGGGAATCAGAGGGCAGATACGCAGTATTTT.

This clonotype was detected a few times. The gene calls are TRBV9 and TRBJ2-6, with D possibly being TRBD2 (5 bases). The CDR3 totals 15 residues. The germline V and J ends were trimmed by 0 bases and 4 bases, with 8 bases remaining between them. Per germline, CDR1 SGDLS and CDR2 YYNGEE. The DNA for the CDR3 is TGTGCCAGCAGCGTAGCGGGGTCCGGGGCCAACGTCCTGACTTTC. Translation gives CASSVAGSGANVLTF.

CDR3 sequence (DNA): TGCAGTGCTGGAAGAGGCACAGATACGCAGTATTTT. Its translation is CSAGRGTDTQYF. The J gene is TRBJ2-3, the V gene TRBV20-1, with unresolved D. The CDR3 is 12 residues long. Per the germline V gene, CDR1 is DFQATT and CDR2 is SNEGSKA (reference sequence). Between the trimmed V and J ends, which lost 5 bases and 1 base, there was a span of 7 bases.

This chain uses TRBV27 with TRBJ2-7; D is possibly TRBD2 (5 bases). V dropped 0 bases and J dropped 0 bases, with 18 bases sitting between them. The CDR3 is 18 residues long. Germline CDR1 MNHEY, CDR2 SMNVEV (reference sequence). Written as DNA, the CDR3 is TGTGCCAGCAGTTTATCGAGAGGGCGCACCCCAAGCTCCTACGAGCAGTACTTC. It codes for CASSLSRGRTPSSYEQYF.

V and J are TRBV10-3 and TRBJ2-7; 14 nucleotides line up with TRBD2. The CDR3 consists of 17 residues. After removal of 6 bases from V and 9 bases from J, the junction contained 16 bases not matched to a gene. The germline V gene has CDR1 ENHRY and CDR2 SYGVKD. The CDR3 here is CAISAPTAGTSGSGQYF. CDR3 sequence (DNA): TGTGCCATCAGCGCCCCGACCGCCGGGACTAGCGGGAGTGGGCAGTACTTC.

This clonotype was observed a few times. This chain's CDR3 is CSVDGGTDGYTF. CDR3 DNA: TGCAGCGTTGATGGGGGAACCGATGGCTACACCTTC. The chain couples TRBV29-1 to TRBJ1-2; D might be TRBD1 (5 bases). Germline lookup yields CDR1 SQVTM and CDR2 ANQGSEA. Deletions cut 3 bases from V and 6 bases from J, with 11 bases between. This CDR3 is built from 12 residues.

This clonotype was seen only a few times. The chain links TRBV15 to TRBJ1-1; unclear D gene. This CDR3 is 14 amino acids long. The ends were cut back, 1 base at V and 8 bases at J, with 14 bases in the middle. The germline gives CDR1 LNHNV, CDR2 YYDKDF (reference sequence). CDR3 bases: TGTGCCACCAGCAGAGGTGACGATTTCTCGGAAGCTTTCTTT. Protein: CATSRGDDFSEAFF.

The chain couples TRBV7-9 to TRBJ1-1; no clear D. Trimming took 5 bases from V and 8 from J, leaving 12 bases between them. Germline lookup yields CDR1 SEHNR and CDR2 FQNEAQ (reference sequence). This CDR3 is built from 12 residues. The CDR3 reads CASSIPTPEAFF. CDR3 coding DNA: TGTGCCAGCAGCATACCTACGCCCGAAGCTTTCTTT.

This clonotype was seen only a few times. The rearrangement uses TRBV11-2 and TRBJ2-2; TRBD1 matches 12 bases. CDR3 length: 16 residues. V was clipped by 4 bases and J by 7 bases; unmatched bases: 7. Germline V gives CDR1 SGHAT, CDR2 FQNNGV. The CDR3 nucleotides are TGTGCCAGCAGCTCTCTGGGACAGGGGGCTATCGGGGAGCTGTTTTTT. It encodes CASSSLGQGAIGELFF.

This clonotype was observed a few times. The DNA of the CDR3 is TGCGCCAGCAGCCACAACGGGGTTAGCACAGATACGCAGTATTTT. It encodes CASSHNGVSTDTQYF. V usage is TRBV4-3 and J usage is TRBJ2-3; tentative D call: TRBD2 (5 bases). The V end was cut by 3 bases, the J end by 0 bases, with 10 bases between. Germline V gives CDR1 LGHNA, CDR2 YSLEER. The CDR3 sequence is 15 residues long.

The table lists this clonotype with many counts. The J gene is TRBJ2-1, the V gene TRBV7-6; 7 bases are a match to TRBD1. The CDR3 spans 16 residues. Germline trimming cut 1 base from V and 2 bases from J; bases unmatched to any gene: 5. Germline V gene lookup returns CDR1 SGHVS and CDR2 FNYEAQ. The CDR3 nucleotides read TGTGCCAGCAGCTTAGTACAGGGGCCAACCTACAATGAGCAGTTCTTC. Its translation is CASSLVQGPTYNEQFF. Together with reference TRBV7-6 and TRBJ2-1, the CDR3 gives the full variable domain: GAGVSQSPRYKVTKRGQDVALRCDPISGHVSLYWYRQALGQGPEFLTYFNYEAQQDKSGLPNDRFSAERPEGSISTLTIQRTEQRDSAMYRCASSLVQGPTYNEQFFGPGTRLTVL.

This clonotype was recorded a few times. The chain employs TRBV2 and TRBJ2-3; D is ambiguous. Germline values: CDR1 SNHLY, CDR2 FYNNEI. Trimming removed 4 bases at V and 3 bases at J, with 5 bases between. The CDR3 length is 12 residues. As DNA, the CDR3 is TGTGCCAGCAGTGTAGGAACAGATACGCAGTATTTT. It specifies CASSVGTDTQYF.

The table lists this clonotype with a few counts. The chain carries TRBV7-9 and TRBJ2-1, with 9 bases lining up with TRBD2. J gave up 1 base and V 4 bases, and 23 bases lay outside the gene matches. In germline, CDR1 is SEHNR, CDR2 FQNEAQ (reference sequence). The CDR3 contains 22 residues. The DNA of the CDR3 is TGTGCCAGCAGCTCAATGTACCAGATGTCGTTGGGCGGGAGGGTATCCTACAATGAGCAGTTCTTC. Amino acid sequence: CASSSMYQMSLGGRVSYNEQFF.

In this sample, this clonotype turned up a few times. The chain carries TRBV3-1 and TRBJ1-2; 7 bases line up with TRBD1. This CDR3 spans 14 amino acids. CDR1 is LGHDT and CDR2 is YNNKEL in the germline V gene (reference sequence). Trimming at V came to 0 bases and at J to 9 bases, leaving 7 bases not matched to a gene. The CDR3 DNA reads TGTGCCAGCAGCCAAGACCGACAGGGATATAGCTACACCTTC. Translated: CASSQDRQGYSYTF.

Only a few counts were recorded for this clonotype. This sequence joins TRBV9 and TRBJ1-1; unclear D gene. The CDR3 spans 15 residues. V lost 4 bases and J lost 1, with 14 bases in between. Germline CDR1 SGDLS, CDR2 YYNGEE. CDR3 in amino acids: CASSPRAGGNTEAFF. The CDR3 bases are TGTGCCAGCAGCCCAAGGGCAGGCGGGAACACTGAAGCTTTCTTT.

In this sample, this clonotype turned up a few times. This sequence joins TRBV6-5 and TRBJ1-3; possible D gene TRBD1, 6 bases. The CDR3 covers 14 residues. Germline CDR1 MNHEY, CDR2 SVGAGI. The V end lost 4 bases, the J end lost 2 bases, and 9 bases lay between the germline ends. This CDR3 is CASSLGGAGNTIYF. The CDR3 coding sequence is TGTGCCAGCAGTTTAGGGGGAGCTGGAAACACCATATATTTT.

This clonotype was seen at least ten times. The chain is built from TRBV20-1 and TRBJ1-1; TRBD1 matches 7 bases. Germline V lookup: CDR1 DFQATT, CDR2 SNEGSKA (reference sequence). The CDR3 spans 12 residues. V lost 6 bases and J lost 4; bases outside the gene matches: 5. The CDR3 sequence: CSALPGGTEAFF. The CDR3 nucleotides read TGCAGTGCACTTCCAGGGGGCACTGAAGCTTTCTTT.